The 32 T cell receptor beta chains listed next were all sequenced from one sample in a study of beta chain features in type 1 diabetes. The study, taken as a whole, reports: Moderately but significantly shorter TCRB CDR3s were found in Type 1 diabetes patients in all four CD4+ subsets.

Their recognized antigens are unknown. Sequencing targeted expressed TCRB transcripts, as all isolated RNA had been reverse transcribed. TCRdb keeps only in-frame clones here, not all; method: immunoSEQ multiplex PCR. Of some 290,000 clones in the sample, around 25% are singletons; the top ten hold 0.012%. The sequencing input was naive CD4+ T cells from blood. All receptors come from a woman under 40 with type 1 diabetes.

This clone was found a few times. The rearrangement links TRBV5-1 to TRBJ2-5; 9 nucleotides line up with TRBD2. J gave up 5 bases and V 0 bases, and 8 bases lay outside the gene matches. CDR1 and CDR2 (germline): SGHRS, YFSETQ. This CDR3 region has 16 residues. CDR3 residues: CASSLVASGTGETQYF. Written as DNA, the CDR3 is TGCGCCAGCAGCTTGGTCGCTAGCGGGACGGGGGAGACCCAGTACTTC.

This clone was seen only a few times. V gene TRBV5-6 combines with J gene TRBJ2-1; D is uncertain. V dropped 1 base and J dropped 3 bases, with 14 bases sitting between them. This CDR3 has 16 residues. Germline assignment: CDR1 SGHDT and CDR2 YYEEEE. For the CDR3, the DNA is TGTGCCAGCAGCTTGCCTGGTACACAAAGCTACAATGAGCAGTTCTTC. Its protein product is CASSLPGTQSYNEQFF.

This clone was seen a handful of times. V usage is TRBV2 and J usage is TRBJ1-2; D not resolved. In germline, CDR1 is SNHLY, CDR2 FYNNEI. Trimming removed 6 bases from V and 2 bases from J, with 7 bases in between. CDR3 length: 12 residues. CDR3 sequence reads: CASRGLNYGYTF. CDR3 nucleotides: TGTGCCAGCAGGGGCTTAAACTATGGCTACACCTTC.

The chain is built from TRBV11-1 and TRBJ2-3, with 11 bases lining up with TRBD2. Unmatched junction bases numbered 3, after V lost 4 bases and J lost 3 bases. Germline lookup yields CDR1 SGHAT and CDR2 FQDESV (reference sequence). This CDR3 region has 15 residues. CDR3 bases: TGTGCCAGCAGCTCACCTAGCGGGGGGACAGATACGCAGTATTTT. Its protein is CASSSPSGGTDTQYF.

The sample holds a few counts of this clone. The V call is TRBV19, the J call TRBJ2-1, with 9 positions matching TRBD2. The CDR3 is 15 residues long. Germline loops: CDR1 LNHDA, CDR2 SQIVND (reference sequence). V lost 8 bases and J lost 10; bases outside the gene matches: 15. CDR3 protein: CASGIVSGSEGEQFF. DNA for the CDR3: TGTGCCAGTGGAATAGTTAGCGGGAGTGAGGGGGAGCAGTTCTTC.

This chain uses TRBV9 with TRBJ2-1; D may be TRBD2 (6 bases). V shed 0 bases and J shed 3 bases, with 13 bases lying between them. Germline lookup yields CDR1 SGDLS and CDR2 YYNGEE. This CDR3 has 16 amino acids. CDR3 bases: TGTGCCAGCAGCGTAGCTGGTAGCGGACGCTACAATGAGCAGTTCTTC. This translates into CASSVAGSGRYNEQFF.

The chain links TRBV18 to TRBJ2-5; D is uncertain. The germline gives CDR1 KGHSH, CDR2 LQKENI. The CDR3 extends over 14 amino acids. Trimming pared 2 bases from V and 2 bases from J, leaving 9 bases between. CDR3 bases: TGTGCCAGCTCACCATCGAACAGTCAAGAGACCCAGTACTTC. It encodes CASSPSNSQETQYF.

This clone has only a few counts. The rearrangement uses TRBV5-1 and TRBJ1-2, with 7 bases identical to TRBD1. This CDR3 is 14 amino acids long. Looked up from germline, CDR1 is SGHRS and CDR2 is YFSETQ. V lost 0 bases to trimming and J lost 5 bases; unmatched junction nucleotides: 4. This chain's CDR3 is CASSLGDRDYGYTF. CDR3 bases: TGCGCCAGCAGCTTGGGGGACAGAGATTATGGCTACACCTTC.

This clone was detected a few times. The chain employs TRBV20-1 and TRBJ1-2; D remains unclear. V lost 8 bases and J 0 bases, leaving 7 bases between the germline ends. Germline V gene data show CDR1 as DFQATT and CDR2 as SNEGSKA (reference sequence). This CDR3 spans 11 amino acids. The CDR3 nucleotides read TGCAGTCGTGCAGCTAACTATGGCTACACCTTC. Protein product: CSRAANYGYTF.

V usage is TRBV4-2 and J usage is TRBJ2-7, with D possibly matching TRBD2 (5 bases). Germline V CDR1 and CDR2: LGHNA, YNFKEQ. V lost 1 base, J lost 3 bases, and 13 bases lay in between. CDR3 size: 15 residues. The CDR3 sequence: CASSQAQAVDYEQYF. The DNA for the CDR3 is TGTGCCAGCAGCCAAGCTCAAGCGGTGGACTACGAGCAGTACTTC.

This clone has more than one count but fewer than ten. The chain carries TRBV11-2 and TRBJ2-1; 11 bases agree with TRBD2. The CDR3 totals 18 residues. CDR1 is SGHAT and CDR2 is FQNNGV in the germline V gene. V lost 2 bases and J lost 5; bases outside the gene matches: 11. In DNA, the CDR3 is TGTGCCAGCAGCTTAAGACTAGCGGGGCTGTCGGGACACAATGAGCAGTTCTTC. Translating gives CASSLRLAGLSGHNEQFF.

The chain carries TRBV5-1 and TRBJ2-7; 9 bases match TRBD1. Germline CDR1 and CDR2: SGHRS and YFSETQ. This CDR3 contains 14 residues. Losses at the gene ends were 0 bases for V and 3 bases for J; bases not matched to a gene: 1. CDR3 coding DNA: TGCGCCAGCAGCTTGGGGGACAGGGACTACGAGCAGTACTTC. Encoded protein: CASSLGDRDYEQYF.

The chain is built from TRBV15 and TRBJ2-7, with D possibly TRBD1 on 7 matching bases. The germline CDR1 and CDR2 sequences are LNHNV and YYDKDF (reference sequence). The CDR3 runs 14 residues. V was cut by 2 bases and J by 5 bases, with 13 bases left in between. The CDR3 here is CATSRQGDLHEQYF. In DNA form, the CDR3 reads TGTGCCACCAGCAGACAGGGGGACTTGCACGAGCAGTACTTC.

V is TRBV6-6 and J is TRBJ2-4, with 8 bases identical to TRBD1. This CDR3 has 13 residues. V lost 4 bases to trimming and J lost 9 bases; unmatched junction nucleotides: 5. Germline loops: CDR1 MNHNY, CDR2 SVGAGI (reference sequence). The CDR3 DNA reads TGTGCCAGCAGTTCGGGACAGGTGTCCATTCAGTACTTC. It encodes CASSSGQVSIQYF.

V is TRBV7-9 and J is TRBJ2-7; 11 positions agree with TRBD1. J lost 2 bases, V lost 1 base, and 1 base had no gene match. In germline, CDR1 is SEHNR, CDR2 FQNEAQ (reference sequence). This CDR3 has 15 residues. The CDR3 region is CASSLVGQGAYEQYF. Written as DNA, the CDR3 is TGTGCCAGCAGCTTAGTGGGACAGGGGGCCTACGAGCAGTACTTC.

The J gene is TRBJ2-3, the V gene TRBV5-1; 8 bases fit TRBD2. Unmatched junction bases numbered 6, after V lost 0 bases and J lost 0 bases. CDR3 size: 17 residues. Germline values: CDR1 SGHRS, CDR2 YFSETQ. This CDR3 reads CASSLGLAPGSTDTQYF. The CDR3, as DNA: TGCGCCAGCAGCTTGGGACTAGCGCCTGGAAGCACAGATACGCAGTATTTT.

The J gene is TRBJ2-3, the V gene TRBV5-1; 7 bases are a match to TRBD2. Germline V gives CDR1 SGHRS, CDR2 YFSETQ. V lost 6 bases, J lost 3 bases, and 7 bases stayed unmatched. This CDR3 comprises 14 residues. The CDR3 protein is CASNPISGTDTQYF. The CDR3 DNA sequence: TGCGCCAGCAACCCTATTAGCGGGACAGATACGCAGTATTTT.

This clone was found a few times. The junction departs from germline at one end; a sequencing error may be responsible. V gene TRBV30 combines with J gene TRBJ2-7; D remains unclear. There are 14 residues in the CDR3. Germline V gene sequence: CDR1 GTSNPN, CDR2 SVGIG (reference sequence). CDR3 residues: CAWSVWPSSDEQYF. The CDR3, as DNA: TGTGCCTGGAGTGTATGGCCCTCCTCCGACGAGCAGTACTTC.

This clone has more than one count but fewer than ten. V gene TRBV27 combines with J gene TRBJ2-1, with 11 bases identical to TRBD2. Looked up from germline, CDR1 is MNHEY and CDR2 is SMNVEV (reference sequence). The CDR3 is 16 amino acids. Unmatched junction bases numbered 5, after V lost 4 bases and J lost 3 bases. The CDR3 region is CASSSFTSGSYNEQFF. The CDR3 DNA reads TGTGCCAGCAGTTCGTTTACTAGCGGGAGCTACAATGAGCAGTTCTTC.

This clone turned up a few times. The chain's CDR3 is CASSYDAGQPQHF. As DNA, the CDR3 is TGTGCCAGCAGTTACGACGCGGGGCAGCCCCAGCATTTT. The chain carries TRBV6-5 and TRBJ1-5; D call uncertain. Germline V gives CDR1 MNHEY, CDR2 SVGAGI. V lost 2 bases and J lost 7, with 9 bases in between. This CDR3 is built from 13 residues.

The chain is built from TRBV5-4 and TRBJ1-1; D possibly corresponds to TRBD1 (5 bases). Trimming shortened V by 4 bases and J by 5 bases, and 6 bases separated the two germline ends. The CDR3 length is 11 residues. In germline, CDR1 is SGHNT, CDR2 YYREEE (reference sequence). CDR3 sequence: CASSRGTEAFF. The CDR3 bases are TGTGCCAGCAGCCGGGGGACTGAAGCTTTCTTT.

This clone was picked up a small number of times. The chain has TRBV7-3 and TRBJ2-1; 10 bases agree with TRBD2. From germline, CDR1 is SGHTA and CDR2 FQGTGA. V lost 1 base and J lost 0; bases outside the gene matches: 3. This CDR3 is 17 amino acids long. The chain's CDR3 is CASSLSRTSGSYNEQFF. DNA for the CDR3: TGTGCCAGCAGCTTAAGCCGGACTAGCGGCTCCTACAATGAGCAGTTCTTC.

This clone showed up just a few times. V gene TRBV11-2 combines with J gene TRBJ1-2; D gene ambiguous. The CDR3 consists of 13 residues. Trimming shortened V by 1 base and J by 6 bases, and 9 bases separated the two germline ends. CDR1 is SGHAT, CDR2 FQNNGV, per germline. CDR3 nucleotides: TGTGCCAGCAGCTTAGGGCAGGCACATGGCTACACCTTC. Translating it yields CASSLGQAHGYTF.

The rearrangement joins TRBV2 to TRBJ2-6; TRBD1 might be the D (5 bases). Trimming removed 7 bases from V and 0 bases from J, with 10 bases in between. CDR1 is SNHLY, CDR2 FYNNEI, per germline. The CDR3 runs 15 residues. CDR3 nucleotides: TGTGCCAGCACCCTCGACAGCTCTGGGGCCAACGTCCTGACTTTC. It is translated as CASTLDSSGANVLTF.

This clone turned up a few times. V and J are TRBV30 and TRBJ2-7, with TRBD2 matching 13 bases. The trim removed 2 bases at V and 5 bases at J, leaving 3 bases unmatched. There are 14 residues in the CDR3. CDR1 GTSNPN and CDR2 SVGIG come from the germline V gene (reference sequence). CDR3 amino acids: CAWSRGLAGHEQYF. CDR3 DNA: TGTGCCTGGAGTAGGGGACTAGCGGGACACGAGCAGTACTTC.

This clone was seen a few times. The rearrangement joins TRBV7-9 to TRBJ2-7; 8 bases line up with TRBD1. With 5 bases clipped from V and 5 bases from J, the junction kept 8 bases outside the gene matches. The V gene's germline CDR1 is SEHNR and CDR2 FQNEAQ (reference sequence). This CDR3 comprises 14 residues. CDR3 loop: CASSQRTGRDEQYF. The CDR3 DNA is TGTGCCAGCAGCCAGAGGACAGGGCGGGACGAGCAGTACTTC.

This clone was counted a few times. The V gene is TRBV4-1, the J gene TRBJ2-1; D might be TRBD2 (6 bases). The CDR3 loop spans 14 amino acids. Deletions cut 3 bases from V and 7 bases from J, with 13 bases between. From germline, CDR1 is MGHRA and CDR2 YSYEKL. The chain's CDR3 is CASSQTGTDNEQFF. Written as DNA, the CDR3 is TGCGCCAGCAGCCAGACCGGGACTGATAATGAGCAGTTCTTC.

The chain recombines TRBV29-1 with TRBJ2-7; no reliable D call. Germline V gene data show CDR1 as SQVTM and CDR2 as ANQGSEA. The CDR3 covers 11 residues. Trimming cost V 4 bases and J 2 bases, with 6 bases left between them. CDR3 loop: CSVVQTYEQYF. The CDR3 DNA follows: TGCAGCGTTGTACAGACCTACGAGCAGTACTTC.

The chain links TRBV29-1 to TRBJ2-5, with TRBD2 matching over 13 bases. V lost 5 bases and J lost 6; bases outside the gene matches: 9. Germline CDR1 is SQVTM and CDR2 is ANQGSEA. This CDR3 is built from 15 residues. In DNA form, the CDR3 reads TGCAGCGTTTCTAGACTAGCGGGAGGAGGAAAGACCCAGTACTTC. Translated: CSVSRLAGGGKTQYF.

This clone was counted a few times. The chain links TRBV5-4 to TRBJ1-2; 7 positions agree with TRBD1. Unmatched junction bases numbered 5, after V lost 4 bases and J lost 2 bases. From germline, CDR1 is SGHNT and CDR2 YYREEE (reference sequence). This CDR3 has 14 residues. CDR3: CASSGTVPNYGYTF. CDR3 sequence (DNA): TGTGCCAGCAGCGGGACAGTTCCGAACTATGGCTACACCTTC.

This clone has just a few counts. The V and J genes are TRBV11-3 and TRBJ1-1, with D unresolved. V lost 0 bases and J 4 bases, leaving 6 bases between the germline ends. CDR3 length: 13 amino acids. Germline V gives CDR1 SGHNT, CDR2 YENEEA. CDR3 DNA sequence: TGTGCCAGCAGCTTAGATCGGGGCACTGAAGCTTTCTTT. This encodes CASSLDRGTEAFF.

V is TRBV29-1 and J is TRBJ2-7; 10 bases map to TRBD1. The V gene's germline CDR1 is SQVTM and CDR2 ANQGSEA. The CDR3 consists of 15 residues. The trim removed 2 bases at V and 2 bases at J, leaving 6 bases unmatched. The CDR3 nucleotides read TGCAGCGTTGAAACTGGACAGGGGGAGACCTACGAGCAGTACTTC. Amino acids: CSVETGQGETYEQYF.